Here is one T cell receptor beta chain with its context. The data are from a study of CD8 T cells in Susac syndrome. The sequenced target, TCR beta, came from blood CD8+ and CD4+ T cells. Controls matched for sex and age were healthy donors. V was clipped by 3 bases and J by 4 bases, with 18 bases between them. The V gene's germline CDR1 is SGHVS and CDR2 FNYEAQ. The CDR3 runs 16 residues. After extraction with the RNeasy kit, roughly 0.5 to 1 ug of the RNA was reverse transcribed using random hexamers. The method of amplification for TCR beta CDR3 was immunoSEQ multiplex PCR, covering 54 Vbeta and 13 Jbeta. TCRdb passed the immunoSEQ multiplex PCR reads through MiXCR, listing each CDR3 protein once. The table has 150,000 to 200,000 distinct CDR3 sequences, 80% to 95% seen once.

The receptor was isolated from a human donor in good health. Sequencing used CD4+ T cells from PBMCs. The V gene is TRBV7-6, the J gene TRBJ2-5; TRBD2 is a possible D gene (6 bases). The CDR3 is CASSFGNPGLGETQYF. In DNA, the CDR3 is TGTGCCAGCAGCTTCGGAAACCCGGGACTCGGAGAGACCCAGTACTTC. Filled out from reference TRBV7-6 and TRBJ2-5, the complete variable domain reads GAGVSQSPRYKVTKRGQDVALRCDPISGHVSLYWYRQALGQGPEFLTYFNYEAQQDKSGLPNDRFSAERPEGSISTLTIQRTEQRDSAMYRCASSFGNPGLGETQYFGPGTRLLVL.